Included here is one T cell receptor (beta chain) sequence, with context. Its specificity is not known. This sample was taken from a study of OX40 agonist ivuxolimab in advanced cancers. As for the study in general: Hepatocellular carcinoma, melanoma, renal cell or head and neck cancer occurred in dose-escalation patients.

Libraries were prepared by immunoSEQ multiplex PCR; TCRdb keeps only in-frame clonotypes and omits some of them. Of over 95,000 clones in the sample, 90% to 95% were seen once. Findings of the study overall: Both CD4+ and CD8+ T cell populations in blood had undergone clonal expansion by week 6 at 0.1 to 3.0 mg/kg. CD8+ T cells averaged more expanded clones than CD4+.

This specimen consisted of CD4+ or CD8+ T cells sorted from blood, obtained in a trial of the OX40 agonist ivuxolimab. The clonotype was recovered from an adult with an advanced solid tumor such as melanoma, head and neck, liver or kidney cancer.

The CDR3 DNA reads TGTGCCACAGGACAGAAGGGCTACGAGCAGTACTTC. Encoded protein: CATGQKGYEQYF. The rearrangement uses TRBV10-3 and TRBJ2-7; weak D call: TRBD1 (6 bases). Looked up from germline, CDR1 is ENHRY and CDR2 is SYGVKD. The V and J ends lost 10 bases and 3 bases respectively, with 13 bases between them. The CDR3 sequence is 12 residues long.